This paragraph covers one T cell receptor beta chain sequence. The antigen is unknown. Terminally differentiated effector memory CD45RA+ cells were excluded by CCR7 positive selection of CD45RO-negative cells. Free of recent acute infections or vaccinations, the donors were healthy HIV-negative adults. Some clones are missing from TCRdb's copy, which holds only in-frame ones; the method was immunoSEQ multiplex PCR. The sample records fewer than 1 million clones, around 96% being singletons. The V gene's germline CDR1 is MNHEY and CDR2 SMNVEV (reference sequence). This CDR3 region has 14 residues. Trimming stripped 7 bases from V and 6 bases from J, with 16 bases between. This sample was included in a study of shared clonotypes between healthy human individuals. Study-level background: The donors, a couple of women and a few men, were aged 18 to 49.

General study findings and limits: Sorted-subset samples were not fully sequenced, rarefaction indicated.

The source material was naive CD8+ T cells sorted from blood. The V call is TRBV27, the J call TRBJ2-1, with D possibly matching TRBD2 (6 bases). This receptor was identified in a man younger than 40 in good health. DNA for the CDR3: TGTGCCAGCACCCTAGGAGGGCCAGGCAATGAGCAGTTCTTC. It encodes CASTLGGPGNEQFF.